In its sample, the clone carrying this TCR beta chain was seen many times. The target antigen is unknown. Universal primer sites and UMIs were introduced during 5'RACE template-switching synthesis of TCR cDNA. TCRdb used MiXCR to reprocess the 5' RACE reads, holding one entry per CDR3 protein. This sample has about 160,000 distinct CDR3 sequences; more than 5.5% occur once, and the top ten carry more than 2%. The data originate from a study of T cells after yellow fever vaccination. Study-wide results and caveats: The secondary response showed a weaker magnitude and a faster peak, day 5 versus 15. Abundant bulk-derived clonotypes could contaminate FACS-sorted repertoires.

The V segment lost 1 base and the J segment 6 bases; nucleotides outside the gene matches: 6. The CDR3 has 15 amino acids. Germline V gene data show CDR1 as SNHLY and CDR2 as FYNNEI. This sequence was found in a man aged 18 to 29 who received the YFV17D yellow fever vaccine. The V gene is TRBV2, the J gene TRBJ1-5; TRBD1 aligns across 7 bases. The sequenced sample was CD4+ T cells sorted from PBMCs, obtained 5 days after the first yellow fever vaccination. CDR3 in DNA: TGTGCCAGCAGTGAAGGCCAGACAGGGATTCAGCCCCAGCATTTT. Translation gives CASSEGQTGIQPQHF.